A single sample is the source of the 22 T cell receptor beta chains below, sequenced in a study of vaccination and CD4 T cells after COVID-19. Regarding treatment: roughly nine-day PBMC culture with coronavirus spike peptide pools or control peptides (ViraFEST assay). The unexposed donor's CD4+ T cells were collected before the COVID-19 pandemic (2011-2018). The study sequenced cultured CD4+ T cell DNA using the Oncomine TCR Beta short-read assay. Genomic DNA from cultured CD4+ T cells was extracted. From the PCR reads, TCRdb called clonotypes with MiXCR, one entry per CDR3 protein. In the table there are fewer than 13,000 distinct CDR3 sequences, under 35% of which are singletons. Their cognate antigens are unknown. The sequencing input was CD4+ T cells from blood, cultured in vitro. Receptors originate from a human donor in good health.

This clonotype appeared a few times. The chain is built from TRBV6-1 and TRBJ1-5; the D is unclear. V was clipped by 6 bases and J by 2 bases, with 8 bases between them. Germline CDR1 and CDR2: MNHNS and SASEGT. The CDR3 is 13 residues long. CDR3 coding DNA: TGTGCCAGCAGGACGGATGGCAATCAGCCCCAGCATTTT. It encodes CASRTDGNQPQHF.

The V call is TRBV5-1, the J call TRBJ2-7; 7 nucleotides line up with TRBD2. V lost 1 base to trimming and J lost 4 bases; unmatched junction nucleotides: 5. CDR3 size: 14 residues. Germline-derived CDR1 and CDR2 are SGHRS and YFSETQ. The CDR3 loop is CASSLTGLTYEQYF. The CDR3 DNA reads as TGCGCCAGCAGCTTGACGGGACTAACATACGAGCAGTACTTC.

In this sample, this clonotype turned up a few times. This chain joins TRBV19 and TRBJ1-1; no clear D gene. Trimming removed 8 bases at V and 0 bases at J, with 7 bases between. The CDR3 totals 12 residues. The germline V gene has CDR1 LNHDA and CDR2 SQIVND (reference sequence). CDR3 in DNA: TGTGCCAGTGCCAGATTGAACACTGAAGCTTTCTTT. Its translation: CASARLNTEAFF.

This rearrangement joins TRBV24-1 to TRBJ1-1, with D perhaps matching TRBD1 (6 bases). The CDR3 runs 14 residues. Trimming cost V 4 bases and J 4 bases, with 12 bases left between them. Germline CDR1 and CDR2: KGHDR and SFDVKD. The CDR3 nucleotides read TGTGCCACCAGTGACAGGGGAAGTGGCACTGAAGCTTTCTTT. Translated, it gives CATSDRGSGTEAFF.

The J gene is TRBJ2-1, the V gene TRBV4-3; 8 nucleotides match TRBD2. This CDR3 has 16 amino acids. Germline-derived CDR1 and CDR2 are LGHNA and YSLEER. Trimming took 1 base from V and 8 from J; bases not matched to a gene: 10. CDR3 DNA: TGCGCCAGCAGCCAAGGCATTGAGCGGGAGTATTATGAGCAGTTCTTC. It translates to CASSQGIEREYYEQFF.

There are a few counts of this clonotype. V gene TRBV20-1 combines with J gene TRBJ2-3; D is possibly TRBD1 (5 bases). Germline CDR1 is DFQATT and CDR2 is SNEGSKA (reference sequence). V lost 0 bases and J lost 3, with 16 bases in between. This CDR3 is 16 amino acids long. The CDR3 nucleotides are TGCAGTGCTAGAGAAATGACAGTGAGCGTGACAGATACGCAGTATTTT. Protein sequence: CSAREMTVSVTDTQYF.

V is TRBV27 and J is TRBJ2-3; D is unresolved. Germline lookup yields CDR1 MNHEY and CDR2 SMNVEV (reference sequence). V was pared by 2 bases and J by 1 base, with 4 bases between. CDR3 length: 13 residues. The CDR3 loop is CASSLRGTDTQYF. The CDR3 DNA reads as TGTGCCAGCAGTTTAAGGGGCACAGATACGCAGTATTTT.

This clonotype has just one count. V usage is TRBV7-9 and J usage is TRBJ2-7; either TRBD1 or TRBD2 may supply D (6 bases each). The CDR3 consists of 13 residues. Trimming took off 1 base at V and 7 bases at J, with 11 bases between the two ends. Germline V CDR1 and CDR2: SEHNR, FQNEAQ (reference sequence). CDR3 nucleotide sequence: TGTGCCAGCAGCTTAGAGGAGGGGGTGGAGCAGTACTTC. This encodes CASSLEEGVEQYF.

The chain joins TRBV28 to TRBJ2-7; 8 bases are shared with TRBD1. The CDR3 spans 14 residues. V trimming: 5 bases; J trimming: 2 bases; junction bases outside the gene matches: 5. CDR1 MDHEN and CDR2 SYDVKM come from the germline V gene. The DNA for the CDR3 is TGTGCCAGCAGTGAGGGACAGGCTCCCTACGAGCAGTACTTC. Amino acids: CASSEGQAPYEQYF.

This clonotype has only a few counts. The chain carries TRBV6-2 or TRBV6-3 and TRBJ1-2; D is undetermined. This CDR3 has 12 residues. The ends were cut back, 6 bases at V and 7 bases at J, with 12 bases in the middle. Germline V lookup: CDR1 MNHEY, CDR2 SVGEGT. CDR3 DNA: TGTGCCAGCAGCAGGACCCGGGCTGGCTACACCTTC. Translated: CASSRTRAGYTF.

The chain has TRBV2 and TRBJ2-5; 9 bases fit TRBD1. Germline CDR1 SNHLY, CDR2 FYNNEI. Trimming cost V 8 bases and J 5 bases; bases outside gene matches: 9. The CDR3 is 14 amino acids. The CDR3 nucleotides read TGTGCCAGCCTCCGGGACAGGGCTATGGAGACCCAGTACTTC. Protein product: CASLRDRAMETQYF. The full variable domain, its missing parts supplied by reference TRBV2 and TRBJ2-5, is EPEVTQTPSHQVTQMGQEVILRCVPISNHLYFYWYRQILGQKVEFLVSFYNNEISEKSEIFDDQFSVERPDGSNFTLKIRSTKLEDSAMYFCASLRDRAMETQYFGPGTRLLVL.

V and J are TRBV28 and TRBJ1-6, with unresolved D. The CDR3 is 13 residues long. Trimming took 10 bases from V and 5 from J, leaving 12 bases between them. Germline-derived CDR1 and CDR2 are MDHEN and SYDVKM. The CDR3 loop is CATKAFHNSPLHF. In nucleotides, the CDR3 is TGTGCCACCAAGGCTTTCCATAATTCACCCCTCCACTTT.

This clonotype is a singleton in its sample. V gene TRBV7-9 combines with J gene TRBJ2-2; TRBD1 or TRBD2 may be the D gene (6 bases each). V dropped 3 bases and J dropped 5 bases, with 13 bases sitting between them. The CDR3 covers 15 residues. Per the germline V gene, CDR1 is SEHNR and CDR2 is FQNEAQ (reference sequence). CDR3 amino acids: CASSLWGAGTGELFF. The CDR3 DNA is TGTGCCAGCAGCTTGTGGGGGGCTGGGACCGGGGAGCTGTTTTTT.

J is TRBJ1-2 and V is TRBV14; 10 bases match TRBD1. The trim removed 2 bases at V and 4 bases at J, leaving 4 bases unmatched. CDR1 SGHDN and CDR2 FVKESK come from the germline V gene. There are 15 residues in the CDR3. CDR3 loop: CASSQRDRGLYGYTF. Written as DNA, the CDR3 is TGTGCCAGCAGCCAACGGGACAGGGGCCTCTATGGCTACACCTTC.

In this sample, this clonotype turned up a few times. The V call is TRBV20-1, the J call TRBJ1-5, with D possibly TRBD1 on 5 matching bases. Germline V gene sequence: CDR1 DFQATT, CDR2 SNEGSKA (reference sequence). Trimming took off 0 bases at V and 6 bases at J, with 9 bases between the two ends. There are 13 residues in the CDR3. CDR3 nucleotides: TGCAGTGCTAGAGAGAGGGGACGTCAGCCCCAGCATTTT. Translating it yields CSARERGRQPQHF.

This clonotype was observed a few times. J is TRBJ2-1 and V is TRBV5-6; D is undetermined. Germline CDR1 is SGHDT and CDR2 is YYEEEE. Trimming removed 0 bases from V and 6 bases from J, with 7 bases in between. This CDR3 is 13 amino acids long. CDR3 in DNA: TGTGCCAGCAGCTTGGGCACAGCCAATGAGCAGTTCTTC. Translated, it gives CASSLGTANEQFF.

CDR3 sequence (DNA): TGTGCCAGCTCAGGGGACACAGATACGCAGTATTTT. It translates to CASSGDTDTQYF. J is TRBJ2-3 and V is TRBV2; D is possibly TRBD1 (6 bases). With 8 bases removed from V and 2 bases from J, the gap between germline ends came to 8 bases. CDR1 is SNHLY, CDR2 FYNNEI, per germline. The CDR3 loop spans 12 amino acids. Variable domain in full (rest from reference TRBV2 and TRBJ2-3): EPEVTQTPSHQVTQMGQEVILRCVPISNHLYFYWYRQILGQKVEFLVSFYNNEISEKSEIFDDQFSVERPDGSNFTLKIRSTKLEDSAMYFCASSGDTDTQYFGPGTRLTVL.

The chain carries TRBV11-3 and TRBJ2-2; TRBD1 matches 8 bases. V gave up 1 base and J gave up 6 bases; unmatched junction bases: 7. Germline V gene data show CDR1 as SGHNT and CDR2 as YENEEA. This CDR3 has 16 residues. CDR3 protein: CASSLVGQGRAGELFF. CDR3 DNA: TGTGCCAGCAGCTTAGTTGGACAGGGTCGGGCCGGGGAGCTGTTTTTT.

V usage is TRBV7-6 and J usage is TRBJ1-3; 7 bases are a match to TRBD1. CDR3 length equals 15 residues. Per germline, CDR1 SGHVS and CDR2 FNYEAQ. Trimming removed 5 bases from V and 0 bases from J; junction bases left unmatched: 4. The CDR3 loop is CASSPTGVSGNTIYF. DNA for the CDR3: TGTGCCAGCAGCCCAACAGGGGTCTCTGGAAACACCATATATTTT. Looking up the rest from reference TRBV7-6 and TRBJ1-3 gives the full variable domain: GAGVSQSPRYKVTKRGQDVALRCDPISGHVSLYWYRQALGQGPEFLTYFNYEAQQDKSGLPNDRFSAERPEGSISTLTIQRTEQRDSAMYRCASSPTGVSGNTIYFGEGSWLTVV.

This clonotype has only a few counts. The V call is TRBV12-3 or TRBV12-4, the J call TRBJ2-7; 9 nucleotides align to TRBD1. V dropped 6 bases and J dropped 3; count of bases not matched to a gene: 0. CDR3 length equals 12 residues. The CDR3 bases are TGTGCCAGCAGGGGACAGGGCTACGAGCAGTACTTC. Translated, it gives CASRGQGYEQYF.

V usage is TRBV28 and J usage is TRBJ2-1; D might be TRBD2 (6 bases). In germline, CDR1 is MDHEN, CDR2 SYDVKM. This CDR3 has 16 amino acids. Trimming pared 7 bases from V and 7 bases from J, leaving 23 bases between. The CDR3 nucleotides are TGTGCCAGCACCACCTTCAGCGGGCTCGGTGGGAATGAGCAGTTCTTC. This sequence encodes CASTTFSGLGGNEQFF. Based on the CDR3 plus reference TRBV28 and TRBJ2-1, the full variable domain is DVKVTQSSRYLVKRTGEKVFLECVQDMDHENMFWYRQDPGLGLRLIYFSYDVKMKEKGDIPEGYSVSREKKERFSLILESASTNQTSMYLCASTTFSGLGGNEQFFGPGTRLTVL.

The CDR3 region is CASSYSVLAVNNEQFF. CDR3 DNA sequence: TGTGCCAGCAGTTACTCGGTATTGGCGGTCAACAATGAGCAGTTCTTC. This sequence joins TRBV6-5 and TRBJ2-1; D gene uncertain. CDR3 size: 16 residues. The germline gives CDR1 MNHEY, CDR2 SVGAGI. Between the trimmed V and J ends, which lost 0 bases and 5 bases, there was a span of 14 bases.